This TCR beta chain was documented in a study of blood T cells in healthy people across ages. Whole-study findings and limits: Because donor CMV status was unknown, expanded clonotype changes were possibly confounded.

Primed by a sample-barcoded 5' primer and a J-beta primer mix, a second PCR proceeded for about 7 to 11 cycles. From the 5' RACE reads, TCRdb called clonotypes with MiXCR, one entry per CDR3 protein. The repertoire has over 600,000 distinct CDR3 sequences, around 38% of them found once; the top ten carry around 30%. Comments on this clonotype: Its antigen is not known. A much larger clone lies one base from this, so it may be a read error.

V lost 0 bases and J lost 13, with 25 bases in between. Germline values: CDR1 MNHEY, CDR2 SVGAGI. The CDR3 spans 17 residues. The clonotype was recovered from an older man in good health. Sequences were obtained from blood. This sequence joins TRBV6-5 and TRBJ2-1; tentative D call: TRBD2 (5 bases). This chain's CDR3 is CASSYSPMRAAQETQFF. CDR3 sequence (DNA): TGTGCCAGCAGTTACTCCCCGATGCGGGCCGCTCAAGAGACCCAGTTCTTC.